This T cell receptor (beta chain) was captured in a study of blood T cell repertoires in COVID-19. Germline loops: CDR1 SGHVS, CDR2 FNYEAQ. The V and J ends lost 1 base and 8 bases, in that order; junction bases with no gene match: 4. This CDR3 contains 15 residues. Clones were read by immunoSEQ multiplex PCR, and TCRdb kept only the in-frame ones, dropping some. This sample has about 54,000 clones, with roughly 85% found just once. Sequencing was performed on peripheral blood. This sequence originates from a human donor in a cohort sampled during active COVID-19. The chain carries TRBV7-6 and TRBJ1-6; 8 bases map to TRBD1. CDR3 DNA sequence: TGTGCCAGCAGCTTAGATACAGGGGGTTATTCACCCCTCCACTTT. It is translated as CASSLDTGGYSPLHF.